The T cell receptor (beta chain) under discussion was sequenced for a study of identical twins (dated by TCRdb to 2016 to 2017). About the investigation overall: The study deep-sequenced TCR alpha and beta repertoires from monozygotic twins, unrelated adults of various ages and cord blood to test whether fetal clonotypes persist. To rule out contamination, replicate twin experiments were performed at different times with different library preparation protocols.

The junction shows trimming of 5 bases on V and 7 bases on J, and the gene matches do not reach 12 bases of it. Reading from cysteine to phenylalanine, the CDR3 counts 16 amino acids. The DNA shown is the 48-base CDR3, in frame from base 1. Overall study outcomes, separate from this receptor: Abundant cord blood beta clonotypes had fewer insertions, young adult naive repertoires showed a similar but weaker trend, and memory repertoires showed no such trend. Zero-insertion analyses could be partly confounded by invariant T cells such as MAIT and iNKT, although diverse VJ usage argued against such confounding for most clonotypes. Recombination models systematically underestimated out-of-frame TCR alpha sharing in monozygotic twins but agreed with sharing between unrelated individuals. Compared with coincidental sharing between unrelated individuals, out-of-frame TCR alpha sequences shared between twins had an excess of sequences with low generation probability. The excess sharing between twins in beta out-of-frame sequences was weaker because fewer shared sequences reduced the signal-to-noise ratio. Conclusions relied on cross-sectional statistical analysis, since the same donors could not be followed over many years.

Library method: 5' RACE. The instrument was an Illumina HiSeq 2000. A universal primer binding site was added through template switching, and the final cDNA carried a unique molecular identifier so that TCR cDNA molecules could be counted accurately. Specific primers in the conserved constant-segment region were used to synthesize first-strand cDNA for TCR alpha and beta chains. To control for contamination, each cDNA library was double barcoded with a SMART-Mk sample barcode plus Illumina barcodes. TruSeq adapter sequences and Illumina sample barcodes were added in two successive PCR steps. TCR alpha and beta cDNA libraries were sequenced on the Illumina HiSeq platform with custom primers. On the study's bioinformatics: Raw reads were processed with MiGEC to extract unique molecular identifiers, and MiXCR was used to determine CDR3 positions. For each individual, recombination models were inferred using an EM algorithm with the repgenHMM and IGoR tools. The tcR package in R was used for shared clonotype analysis, with sharing normalized by the product of cloneset sizes. To study raw recombination without the effects of thymic and clonal selection, out-of-frame nonproductive sequences were analyzed. The raw public data were reprocessed by TCRdb itself: fastp quality trimming at Q25, MiXCR clonotype calling, in-frame beta chains only. Rows are unified per CDR3 protein, each entry keeping the most common DNA and genes. TCRdb's processing, not the authors' own work, is the source of the V and J calls. The sample contains 420,000 or so distinct CDR3 sequences, roughly 18% of them found a single time. The ten largest clones add up to 10% to 15% of the sample.

Every donor was a healthy Caucasian. Three unrelated non-twin adults were also sequenced: a male aged 18 to 30, a male aged 50 to 59 and a female aged 50 to 59. Miltenyi CD45RO+ enrichment and human naive T-cell isolation kits were used to isolate memory (CD45RO+) and naive T cells from PBMC. On this clonotype itself: Its recognized antigen is unknown. The record has no base qualities; no much larger clone is one base away.

This clonotype originated in a man over 45 in good health. The sample comprised naive T cells sorted from blood. This sample's cell subset or site label indicates: cells isolated with a human naive T-cell isolation kit. This receptor chain uses TRBV12-3 or TRBV12-4 and TRBJ1-5, with 9 bases matching TRBD1. The DNA sequence reads TGTGCCAGCAGTCATGGGACAGGGATAGGGGAACAGCCCCAGCATTTT. This sequence encodes CASSHGTGIGEQPQHF.